The clone carrying this T cell receptor beta chain came up once. The data originate from a study of blood T cell repertoires in COVID-19. This table comes from immunoSEQ multiplex PCR, and its TCRdb copy is limited to in-frame clones, with some not included. This table holds fewer than 250,000 clones, roughly nine tenths found once. CDR1 and CDR2 (germline): KGHSH, LQKENI. The trim removed 2 bases at V and 4 bases at J, leaving 10 bases unmatched. This CDR3 contains 17 residues. The sequence was collected from an older woman who had recovered from COVID-19. The specimen sequenced was peripheral blood. This chain links TRBV18 with TRBJ2-3; TRBD2 matches at 9 bases. As DNA, the CDR3 is TGTGCCAGCTCACCATATGGGACTAGCATCGGTCCAGATACGCAGTATTTT. Residues: CASSPYGTSIGPDTQYF.